The T cell receptor beta chain described here comes from a study of blood T cell repertoires in COVID-19. CDR3 length: 12 amino acids. CDR1 is SGHTA, CDR2 FQGNSA, per germline. V lost 4 bases and J 14 bases, leaving 15 bases between the germline ends. TCRdb's table, derived via immunoSEQ multiplex PCR, lists solely in-frame clones and lacks some. The sample has 200,000 to 300,000 clones; more than 70% are singletons. Sequences were obtained from peripheral blood. The source of this sequence is a woman in her thirties with COVID-19, enrolled during active disease. The chain is built from TRBV7-2 and TRBJ1-5; D possibly corresponds to TRBD1 (6 bases). CDR3 sequence: CASSSMDSVEHF. DNA for the CDR3: TGTGCCAGCAGCTCGATGGACAGCGTTGAGCATTTT.